One and the same sample provided the 25 T cell receptor beta chains below, sequenced in a study of T cell changes during pregnancy in multiple sclerosis. Generated by immunoSEQ multiplex PCR, the TCRdb table keeps only in-frame clones and is missing some. The sample records 60,000 to 75,000 clones, about 92% being singletons. The starting material was peripheral blood, obtained after pregnancy. Receptors were obtained from a female donor with multiple sclerosis, enrolled in a pregnancy study.

V is TRBV28 and J is TRBJ1-1, with a possible D match to TRBD1 (5 bases). CDR3 length equals 16 residues. In germline, CDR1 is MDHEN, CDR2 SYDVKM. With 6 bases removed from V and 0 bases from J, the gap between germline ends came to 17 bases. CDR3 residues: CASSRATTVMNTEAFF. CDR3 nucleotides: TGTGCCAGCAGCCGCGCGACGACAGTCATGAACACTGAAGCTTTCTTT.

This chain links TRBV5-6 with TRBJ2-7, with TRBD2 matching 7 bases. Germline trimming cut 3 bases from V and 4 bases from J; bases unmatched to any gene: 7. This CDR3 spans 14 amino acids. The V gene's germline CDR1 is SGHDT and CDR2 YYEEEE. In nucleotides, the CDR3 is TGTGCCAGCAGCTACGTAGGGGAGGGGTACGAGCAGTACTTC. Translated: CASSYVGEGYEQYF.

V usage is TRBV5-1 and J usage is TRBJ2-5; a weak D match, TRBD2 (5 bases). The CDR3 runs to 11 residues. Trimming stripped 8 bases from V and 1 base from J, with 6 bases between. Germline values: CDR1 SGHRS, CDR2 YFSETQ. The CDR3 region is CASLAQETQYF. Written as DNA, the CDR3 is TGCGCCAGTCTAGCCCAAGAGACCCAGTACTTC.

V and J are TRBV6-5 and TRBJ2-1; 11 bases are shared with TRBD2. Germline CDR1 is MNHEY and CDR2 is SVGAGI. Trimming cost V 5 bases and J 8 bases; bases outside gene matches: 5. The CDR3 has 14 residues. CDR3 sequence reads: CASSLGLAADEQFF. CDR3 in DNA: TGTGCCAGCAGTCTGGGACTAGCGGCTGATGAGCAGTTCTTC.

CDR3 loop: CASRPGLDSYNEQFF. CDR3 sequence (DNA): TGTGCCAGCAGACCTGGACTAGACTCCTACAATGAGCAGTTCTTC. This chain joins TRBV2 and TRBJ2-1, with TRBD2 matching 7 bases. The CDR3 covers 15 residues. Per the germline V gene, CDR1 is SNHLY and CDR2 is FYNNEI. The V segment lost 6 bases and the J segment 0 bases; nucleotides outside the gene matches: 5.

J is TRBJ2-3 and V is TRBV19, with 8 bases identical to TRBD2. Germline trimming cut 2 bases from V and 5 bases from J; bases unmatched to any gene: 0. CDR3 length: 13 amino acids. Per the germline V gene, CDR1 is LNHDA and CDR2 is SQIVND (reference sequence). CDR3 residues: CASSILAGDTQYF. CDR3 nucleotides: TGTGCCAGTAGTATACTAGCGGGAGATACGCAGTATTTT.

The CDR3 region has the DNA TGTGCCAGCAGCTTTGGCCCCTCAGGGGTGTTATCAGGTGGCTACACCTTC. Its translation: CASSFGPSGVLSGGYTF. The rearrangement links TRBV7-9 to TRBJ1-2; weak D call: TRBD1 (6 bases). CDR1 is SEHNR and CDR2 is FQNEAQ in the germline V gene (reference sequence). CDR3 size: 17 residues. The V end lost 3 bases, the J end lost 7 bases, and 24 bases lay between the germline ends.

V usage is TRBV28 and J usage is TRBJ2-3, with 8 bases lining up with TRBD2. Germline V gene sequence: CDR1 MDHEN, CDR2 SYDVKM. This CDR3 contains 13 residues. J was trimmed by 3 bases and V by 8 bases; bases with no gene match: 4. For the CDR3, the DNA is TGTGCCAGCCTGAGCGGGAGTACAGATACGCAGTATTTT. It codes for CASLSGSTDTQYF.

The V gene is TRBV19, the J gene TRBJ2-1; 10 positions agree with TRBD2. The CDR3 totals 14 residues. V gave up 2 bases and J gave up 12 bases; unmatched junction bases: 7. Per germline, CDR1 LNHDA and CDR2 SQIVND (reference sequence). Written as DNA, the CDR3 is TGTGCCAGTAGTATAACCTCCGCTAGCGGGGGGCAGTTCTTC. Translating it yields CASSITSASGGQFF.

In its sample, this clone was seen a few times. This chain joins TRBV5-6 and TRBJ1-2; D is uncertain. Germline V CDR1 and CDR2: SGHDT, YYEEEE. This CDR3 spans 11 amino acids. With 0 bases removed from V and 8 bases from J, the gap between germline ends came to 5 bases. This CDR3 reads CASSLAQGYTF. The CDR3 DNA reads as TGTGCCAGCAGCTTGGCCCAAGGCTACACCTTC.

This clone was observed many times. The chain joins TRBV19 to TRBJ1-1, with D unresolved. This CDR3 spans 14 amino acids. V lost 1 base, J lost 3 bases, and 9 bases lay in between. Germline CDR1 reads LNHDA; CDR2 reads SQIVND (reference sequence). DNA for the CDR3: TGTGCCAGTAGTATAGTTCCTGGGCACACTGAAGCTTTCTTT. This gives the protein CASSIVPGHTEAFF.

The chain carries TRBV6-1 and TRBJ1-2; TRBD1 matches at 8 bases. The J segment lost 4 bases and the V segment lost 3 bases, leaving 7 bases of the junction unmatched. The CDR3 is made up of 15 amino acids. Germline assignment: CDR1 MNHNS and CDR2 SASEGT. The CDR3 is CASSDGQGLGYGYTF. DNA for the CDR3: TGTGCCAGCAGTGACGGACAGGGATTAGGCTATGGCTACACCTTC.

The rearrangement uses TRBV29-1 and TRBJ2-3; D remains unclear. The germline gives CDR1 SQVTM, CDR2 ANQGSEA. The CDR3 consists of 10 residues. V lost 7 bases to trimming and J lost 5 bases, with 7 bases between them. CDR3 in DNA: TGCAGCGGGGCTCAAGATACGCAGTATTTT. Translating it yields CSGAQDTQYF.

CDR3 sequence (DNA): TGTGCTAGTGGTTGGGGCCTGGGATGCAATCAGCCCCAGCATTTT. Amino acid sequence: CASGWGLGCNQPQHF. V gene TRBV12-5 combines with J gene TRBJ1-5, with D tentatively TRBD1 (5 bases). The V gene lost 4 bases and the J gene lost 2 bases, with 12 bases spanning the gap. The CDR3 is 15 residues long. Germline CDR1 and CDR2: LGHNT and FRNRAP.

J is TRBJ2-3 and V is TRBV9, with 7 bases that match TRBD2. The CDR3 loop spans 16 amino acids. Germline CDR1 SGDLS, CDR2 YYNGEE. Losses at the gene ends were 3 bases for V and 3 bases for J; bases not matched to a gene: 10. The CDR3 sequence: CASSGQRSSGTDTQYF. CDR3 DNA: TGTGCCAGCAGCGGACAGAGGTCTAGCGGTACAGATACGCAGTATTTT.

CDR3 in amino acids: CASSLAPSGFALSYEQYF. The CDR3 coding sequence is TGTGCCAGCAGCTTAGCCCCTAGCGGGTTTGCCCTATCCTACGAGCAGTACTTC. The rearrangement links TRBV7-3 to TRBJ2-7; 8 bases fit TRBD2. CDR3 length: 18 amino acids. Germline CDR1 and CDR2: SGHTA and FQGTGA. The junction had 13 bases not matched to a gene; V was cut back by 2 bases and J by 1 base.

This clone occurred once. This chain links TRBV30 with TRBJ1-4, with TRBD1 as a possible D gene (6 bases). The CDR3 is made up of 15 amino acids. Trimming removed 3 bases from V and 2 bases from J, with 13 bases in between. Germline V gene sequence: CDR1 GTSNPN, CDR2 SVGIG (reference sequence). The CDR3 is CAWRGGGRTNEKLFF. DNA of the CDR3: TGTGCCTGGAGGGGAGGGGGGAGGACTAATGAAAAACTGTTTTTT. The whole variable domain, filled in from reference TRBV30 and TRBJ1-4, reads SQTIHQWPATLVQPVGSPLSLECTVEGTSNPNLYWYRQAAGRGLQLLFYSVGIGQISSEVPQNLSASRPQDRQFILSSKKLLLSDSGFYLCAWRGGGRTNEKLFFGSGTQLSVL.

The rearrangement links TRBV6-6 to TRBJ1-1, with D unclear. The germline V gene encodes CDR1 MNHNY and CDR2 SVGAGI (reference sequence). The length of the CDR3 is 14 residues. The V and J ends lost 4 bases and 1 base respectively, with 10 bases between them. As DNA, the CDR3 is TGTGCCAGCAGTTCTTCCGCGGGGAACACTGAAGCTTTCTTT. Translating it yields CASSSSAGNTEAFF.

V is TRBV9 and J is TRBJ1-1; D possibly corresponds to TRBD1 (5 bases). CDR1 is SGDLS, CDR2 YYNGEE, per germline. The CDR3 is 14 amino acids. V lost 0 bases and J lost 4, with 10 bases in between. CDR3: CASSVGRRGTEAFF. The DNA for the CDR3 is TGTGCCAGCAGCGTAGGTCGGAGGGGCACTGAAGCTTTCTTT.

This clone was observed once. Here the CDR3 DNA reads TGTGCCAGCACTAGCGGGAGGGCCCGGACAGATACGCAGTATTTT. Translation gives CASTSGRARTDTQYF. The chain links TRBV5-4 to TRBJ2-3; 12 bases align to TRBD2. Germline CDR1 SGHNT, CDR2 YYREEE (reference sequence). The junction had 5 bases not matched to a gene; V was cut back by 6 bases and J by 3 bases. The CDR3 has 15 residues.

This chain uses TRBV7-2 with TRBJ1-4, with a weak D call TRBD1 (5 bases). The CDR3 spans 16 residues. Germline V gene lookup returns CDR1 SGHTA and CDR2 FQGNSA. V dropped 1 base and J dropped 5 bases, with 14 bases sitting between them. The CDR3 reads CASSLGATGSNEKLFF. CDR3 DNA sequence: TGTGCCAGCAGCTTAGGGGCTACAGGATCCAATGAAAAACTGTTTTTT.

This sequence joins TRBV27 and TRBJ2-2, with 7 bases identical to TRBD2. The CDR3 contains 15 residues. With V trimmed by 8 bases and J by 6 bases, 12 bases remained unmatched. CDR1 and CDR2 from the germline V gene are MNHEY and SMNVEV (reference sequence). CDR3 in amino acids: CASLPGAGRAGELFF. CDR3 bases: TGTGCCAGCCTCCCCGGGGCAGGGAGGGCCGGGGAGCTGTTTTTT.

V usage is TRBV7-6 and J usage is TRBJ1-1; D is uncertain. Trimming pared 5 bases from V and 1 base from J, leaving 8 bases between. The CDR3 extends over 13 amino acids. Germline V gene sequence: CDR1 SGHVS, CDR2 FNYEAQ. DNA of the CDR3: TGTGCCAGCAGCGGTGACACGAACACTGAAGCTTTCTTT. It is translated as CASSGDTNTEAFF.

This rearrangement joins TRBV5-1 to TRBJ2-5; D remains unclear. In germline, CDR1 is SGHRS, CDR2 YFSETQ. Trimming shortened V by 4 bases and J by 3 bases, and 16 bases separated the two germline ends. CDR3 size: 15 residues. The CDR3: CASSPQRGAKETQYF. In DNA, the CDR3 is TGCGCCAGCAGCCCACAACGAGGCGCGAAAGAGACCCAGTACTTC.

The chain carries TRBV6-5 and TRBJ2-1, with 11 bases fitting TRBD2. CDR1 is MNHEY, CDR2 SVGAGI, per germline. The V and J ends lost 0 bases and 4 bases, in that order; junction bases with no gene match: 2. The CDR3 has 16 residues. The chain's CDR3 is CASSYSLAGAYNEQFF. The CDR3 DNA sequence: TGTGCCAGCAGTTACTCACTAGCGGGAGCTTACAATGAGCAGTTCTTC.